This T cell receptor (beta chain) was sequenced during a study of OX40 agonist ivuxolimab in advanced cancers. Broadly, across the study: The costimulatory receptor OX40 (CD134) was targeted by ivuxolimab, a fully human IgG2 agonistic monoclonal antibody. Intravenous ivuxolimab was administered to patients every 2 weeks at six dose levels: 0.01, 0.1, 0.3, 1.5, 3 and 10 mg/kg. Of the roughly 53 patients in dose escalation, about 19 had hepatocellular carcinoma, around 15 had melanoma, 9 had renal cell carcinoma and 9 had head and neck cancer. In the dose-escalation cohort, nearly 85% of patients were male, and the mean age was 60 years with a range of roughly 20 to 79. Patients were allowed to have had prior anti-PD-1, anti-PD-L1 or anti-CTLA-4 therapy, and about 40% of the dose-escalation patients had been treated with checkpoint inhibitors. Partial responses occurred in three dose-escalation patients, of whom one had hepatocellular carcinoma and two had cutaneous melanoma. The purpose of peripheral TCRbeta sequencing was to test whether ivuxolimab changed TCR sequence diversity and led to clonal T-cell expansion. The paper reports the monotherapy dose-escalation portion (N of about 54 patients) of the phase I ivuxolimab trial.

The full study reports these points: Antigen specificity was not determined for the clonally expanded peripheral T cells. In partial responders in the 0.1-3.0 mg/kg groups, normalized peripheral clonal expansion was found to be among the lowest, especially among CD8+ T cells. Low levels of normalized T-cell clonal expansion were also seen in some nonresponding patients. At doses of 0.1 to 3.0 mg/kg, clonal expansion of both CD4+ and CD8+ blood T cells was observed from baseline to week 6. On average, CD8+ T cells showed more expanded clones than CD4+ T cells after ivuxolimab.

To sequence the TCRbeta CDR3 region, genomic DNA was isolated from the sorted cells. The immunoSEQ Assay was used for sequencing of TCRbeta CDR3 regions. TCRdb obtained this table from immuneACCESS and retained in-frame rearrangements with V and J assigned. These tables miss some clones; where compared with another copy, unresolved V genes account for less than half of the shortfall, and the remainder is unexplained. The sample table records around 76,000 clones; around 92% of these occur just once. The ten largest account for more than 8% of the sample. The junction shows trimming of 4 bases on V and 8 bases on J, and the gene matches do not reach 4 bases of it. Measured from the cysteine to the phenylalanine, the CDR3 is 13 residues long. This entry keeps only the CDR3 DNA: 39 bases, framed from base 1. CDR1 KGHSH and CDR2 LQKENI are derived from the germline V gene. Patients with autoimmune disease history or receiving systemic immunosuppression were excluded from the trial. Peripheral blood for TCR sequencing was collected from all dose cohorts at baseline, on cycle 4 day 1, and on cycle 7 day 1. The samples were taken from a phase I, first-in-human, multicenter, open-label dose-escalation trial of ivuxolimab. Adults with locally advanced or metastatic melanoma, renal cell, hepatocellular, or head and neck squamous cell carcinoma were enrolled in the trial. CD4+ and CD8+ T cells were sorted separately from peripheral blood before TCR sequencing.

As regards this clone: Its specific antigen is unknown. The input lacks base qualities; no much larger clone sits a single base away.

The rearranged segments are TRBV18 and TRBJ1-4, with TRBD1 matching 7 junction bases. This clonotype originated in an adult with an advanced solid tumor such as melanoma, head and neck, liver or kidney cancer. The sample here was CD4+ or CD8+ T cells sorted from blood, taken in a trial of the OX40 agonist ivuxolimab. For the CDR3, the sequence is CASSLPDREKLFF. The DNA reads as follows: TGTGCCAGCTCACTTCCGGACAGGGAAAAACTGTTTTTT.